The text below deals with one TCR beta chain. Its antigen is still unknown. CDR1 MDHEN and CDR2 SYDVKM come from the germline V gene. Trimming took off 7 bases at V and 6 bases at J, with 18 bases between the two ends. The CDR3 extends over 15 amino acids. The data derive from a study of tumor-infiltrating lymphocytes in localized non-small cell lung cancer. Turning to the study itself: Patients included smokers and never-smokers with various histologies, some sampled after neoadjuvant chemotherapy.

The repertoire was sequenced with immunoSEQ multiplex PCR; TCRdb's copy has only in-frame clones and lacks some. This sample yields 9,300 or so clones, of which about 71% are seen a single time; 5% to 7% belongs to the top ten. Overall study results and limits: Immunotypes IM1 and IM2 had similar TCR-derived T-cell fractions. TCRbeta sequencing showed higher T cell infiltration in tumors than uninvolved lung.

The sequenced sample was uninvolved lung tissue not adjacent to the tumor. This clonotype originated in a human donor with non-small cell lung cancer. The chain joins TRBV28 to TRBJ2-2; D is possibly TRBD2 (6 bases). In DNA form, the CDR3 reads TGTGCCAGCATGACTAGTACTTATTTGGCCGGGGAGCTGTTTTTT. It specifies CASMTSTYLAGELFF.